This T cell receptor (beta chain) was profiled in a study of identical twins. TCRdb re-analysed the 5' RACE reads in MiXCR, keeping a single row per CDR3 protein. The table has roughly 720,000 distinct CDR3 sequences, roughly 18% seen once. Trimming left V 6 bases short and J 1 base short, with 10 bases between. The CDR3 totals 13 residues. This sample also appeared in a second study, on T cells expressing NK-cell markers. Per that paper: 1.0-7.0% of CD8+ T cells in more than five donors belonged to dominant NKG2C+ clonotypes.

The origin of this receptor is a woman between 18 and 30 years old in good health. Input material: PBMCs. V and J are TRBV12-3 or TRBV12-4 and TRBJ2-7, with D unclear. The CDR3 region is CASSILQSYEQYF. DNA for the CDR3: TGTGCCAGCAGCATCCTCCAGTCCTACGAGCAGTACTTC.